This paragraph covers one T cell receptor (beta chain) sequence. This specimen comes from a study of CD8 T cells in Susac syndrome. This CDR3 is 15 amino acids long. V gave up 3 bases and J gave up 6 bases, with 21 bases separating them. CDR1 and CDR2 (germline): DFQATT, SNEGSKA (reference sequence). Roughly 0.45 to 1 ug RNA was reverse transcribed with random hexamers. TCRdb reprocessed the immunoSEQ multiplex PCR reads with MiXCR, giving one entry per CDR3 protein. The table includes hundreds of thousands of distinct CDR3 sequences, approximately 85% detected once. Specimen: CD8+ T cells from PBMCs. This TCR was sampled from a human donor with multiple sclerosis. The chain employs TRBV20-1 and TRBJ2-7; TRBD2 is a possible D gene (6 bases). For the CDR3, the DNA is TGCAGTGCTAGGGGGGGTGAGGGCGCGACTATCGAGCAGTACTTC. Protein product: CSARGGEGATIEQYF.